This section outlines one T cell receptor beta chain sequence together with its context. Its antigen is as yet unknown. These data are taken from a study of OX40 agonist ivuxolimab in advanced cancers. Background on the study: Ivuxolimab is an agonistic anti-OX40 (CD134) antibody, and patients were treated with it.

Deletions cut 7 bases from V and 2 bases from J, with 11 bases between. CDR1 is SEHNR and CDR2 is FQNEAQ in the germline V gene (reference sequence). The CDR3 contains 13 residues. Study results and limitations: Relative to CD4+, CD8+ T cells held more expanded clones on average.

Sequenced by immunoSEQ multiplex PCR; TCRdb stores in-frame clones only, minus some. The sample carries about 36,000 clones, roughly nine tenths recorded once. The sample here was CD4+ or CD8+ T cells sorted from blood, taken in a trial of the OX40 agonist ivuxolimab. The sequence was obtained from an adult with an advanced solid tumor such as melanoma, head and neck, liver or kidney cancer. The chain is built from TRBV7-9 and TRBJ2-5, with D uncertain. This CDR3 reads CASTTRPQETQYF. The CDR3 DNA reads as TGTGCCAGCACAACCAGGCCTCAAGAGACCCAGTACTTC.